Listed below are T cell receptor beta chains from one sample, sequenced in a study of T-cell memory formation after mild COVID-19. MiXCR was run by TCRdb on the 5' RACE reads, yielding one entry per CDR3 protein. The sample comprises over 350,000 distinct CDR3 sequences, 16% of which are singletons, and 20% to 25% rests with the top ten. Source material: PBMCs or a T cell subset sorted from them (not recorded which). These receptors all stem from a man younger than 35 who had mild COVID-19 (a few samples of this study predate the infection). Cell type and time point are not known. The CDR3 runs from the conserved cysteine through the conserved F or W. D genes are given only for firm matches. Clone size is shown for a subset of rows, as once, few, many or a class of expanded clone.

J gene	V gene	D gene	clone size	CDR3 protein	CDR3 DNA
TRBJ2-2	TRBV13	-	-	CASSDGVGSRELFF	TGTGCCAGCAGCGACGGTGTAGGAAGCCGGGAGCTGTTTTTT
TRBJ2-5	TRBV30	-	-	CAWSVQEQETQYF	TGTGCCTGGAGTGTACAAGAACAAGAGACCCAGTACTTC
TRBJ2-2	TRBV7-9	-	many	CASSSRNTGELFF	TGTGCCAGCAGCTCGCGGAACACCGGGGAGCTGTTTTTT
TRBJ1-1	TRBV7-9	TRBD1	-	CASSPQHDRENTEAFF	TGTGCCAGCAGCCCCCAACACGACAGGGAGAATACTGAAGCTTTCTTT
TRBJ2-5	TRBV29-1	TRBD1	-	CSVEVAGQAETQYF	TGCAGCGTTGAGGTCGCGGGACAGGCAGAGACCCAGTACTTC
TRBJ2-1	TRBV27	-	many	CASTGTYNEQFF	TGTGCCAGCACGGGTACCTACAATGAGCAGTTCTTC
TRBJ1-5	TRBV5-1	-	few	CASSPAGTANQPQHF	TGCGCCAGCAGCCCCGCTGGTACGGCCAATCAGCCCCAGCATTTT
TRBJ2-7	TRBV5-6	TRBD2	-	CASSFLAGDGYEQYF	TGTGCCAGCAGCTTCCTTGCGGGGGATGGCTACGAGCAGTACTTC
TRBJ2-1	TRBV7-2	-	many	CASSSLSYNEQFF	TGTGCCAGCAGCTCCCTCTCCTACAATGAGCAGTTCTTC
TRBJ2-7	TRBV4-1	TRBD1	-	CASRPTGTYEQYF	TGCGCCAGCAGACCGACAGGGACCTACGAGCAGTACTTC
TRBJ2-2	TRBV5-6	-	few	CASSLWLTGELFF	TGTGCCAGCAGCTTGTGGCTCACCGGGGAGCTGTTTTTT
TRBJ2-3	TRBV10-1	TRBD1	many	CASSPNRGSDTQYF	TGCGCCAGCAGTCCTAACAGGGGGTCAGATACGCAGTATTTT
TRBJ1-1	TRBV5-4	-	-	CAAGGAGAMNTEAFF	TGTGCCGCCGGAGGGGCAGGGGCCATGAACACTGAAGCTTTCTTT
TRBJ2-2	TRBV7-2	-	-	CASSPTYESGELFF	TGTGCCAGCAGCCCCACCTATGAATCCGGGGAGCTGTTTTTT
TRBJ2-3	TRBV12-3/TRBV12-4	-	many	CASSWGSDTQYF	TGTGCCAGCAGTTGGGGGTCAGATACGCAGTATTTT
TRBJ1-6	TRBV4-3	-	many	CASSQEIGSPLHF	TGCGCCAGCAGCCAAGAAATCGGTTCACCCCTCCACTTT
TRBJ1-2	TRBV7-9	-	few	CASDPEWGFSGYTF	TGTGCCAGCGACCCAGAATGGGGGTTTAGTGGCTACACCTTC
TRBJ2-1	TRBV20-1	TRBD1	few	CSATRDSLSF	TGCAGTGCAACACGGGACAGTTTGTCATTC
TRBJ2-3	TRBV20-1	-	-	CSATSFRGSADTQYF	TGCAGTGCTACCTCTTTCCGGGGGTCGGCAGATACGCAGTATTTT
TRBJ2-2	TRBV2	TRBD1	-	CASRRDRGGTGELFF	TGTGCCAGCAGGAGGGACAGGGGGGGAACCGGGGAGCTGTTTTTT
TRBJ1-1	TRBV6-7	-	-	CASSDGAVNTEAFF	TGTGCCAGCAGTGACGGGGCGGTGAACACTGAAGCTTTCTTT
TRBJ2-6	TRBV6-1	-	once	CASSGLAGANVLTF	TGTGCCAGCAGTGGACTAGCTGGGGCCAACGTCCTGACTTTC
TRBJ2-5	TRBV5-5	-	-	CASSERPQETQYF	TGTGCCAGCAGCGAGAGGCCCCAAGAGACCCAGTACTTC
TRBJ2-1	TRBV7-9	TRBD2	few	CASSEPGGEFF	TGTGCCAGCAGCGAACCGGGAGGGGAGTTCTTC
TRBJ2-2	TRBV10-3	TRBD1	many	CAISESQQGTGELFF	TGTGCCATCAGTGAGTCCCAACAGGGGACCGGGGAGCTGTTTTTT
TRBJ2-4	TRBV6-2/TRBV6-3	TRBD1	few	CASSPVDRVVKNIQYF	TGTGCCAGCAGTCCCGTAGACAGGGTGGTCAAAAACATTCAGTACTTC
TRBJ1-1	TRBV6-6	-	-	CASSYRVRNTEAFF	TGTGCCAGCAGTTACCGGGTCAGGAACACTGAAGCTTTCTTT
TRBJ2-7	TRBV7-2	-	few	CASSFQRAHEQYF	TGTGCCAGCAGCTTTCAAAGGGCCCACGAGCAGTACTTC
TRBJ2-1	TRBV7-3	-	few	CASGLGGTTDNEQFF	TGTGCCAGCGGCTTAGGGGGGACTACCGACAATGAGCAGTTCTTC
TRBJ1-5	TRBV6-5	TRBD1	-	CASRQGAGSNQPQHF	TGTGCCAGTAGGCAGGGGGCGGGTAGCAATCAGCCCCAGCATTTT
TRBJ1-2	TRBV7-2	TRBD1	few	CASSLRTGGTNYGYTF	TGTGCCAGCAGCTTACGGACAGGGGGAACTAACTATGGCTACACCTTC
TRBJ1-2	TRBV12-3/TRBV12-4	-	few	CASSLRGANYGYTF	TGTGCCAGCAGTCTCCGGGGAGCTAACTATGGCTACACCTTC
TRBJ2-1	TRBV9	-	-	CASSVPRDTAPRDEQFF	TGTGCCAGCAGCGTACCCAGGGATACCGCCCCTAGGGATGAGCAGTTCTTC
TRBJ1-1	TRBV7-8	-	-	CASGGDTGPQNTEAFF	TGTGCCTCCGGAGGGGACACCGGACCTCAGAACACTGAAGCTTTCTTT
TRBJ2-1	TRBV19	-	few	CASSTDPNSYNEQFF	TGTGCCAGTAGTACGGACCCTAACTCCTACAATGAGCAGTTCTTC
TRBJ2-5	TRBV6-2/TRBV6-3	TRBD2	few	CASSYSIAGGHGFQETQYF	TGTGCCAGCAGTTACTCTATAGCGGGGGGCCATGGATTCCAAGAGACCCAGTACTTC
TRBJ2-2	TRBV19	TRBD2	-	CASRGLAGVANTGELFF	TGTGCCAGTCGCGGACTAGCGGGGGTCGCGAACACCGGGGAGCTGTTTTTT